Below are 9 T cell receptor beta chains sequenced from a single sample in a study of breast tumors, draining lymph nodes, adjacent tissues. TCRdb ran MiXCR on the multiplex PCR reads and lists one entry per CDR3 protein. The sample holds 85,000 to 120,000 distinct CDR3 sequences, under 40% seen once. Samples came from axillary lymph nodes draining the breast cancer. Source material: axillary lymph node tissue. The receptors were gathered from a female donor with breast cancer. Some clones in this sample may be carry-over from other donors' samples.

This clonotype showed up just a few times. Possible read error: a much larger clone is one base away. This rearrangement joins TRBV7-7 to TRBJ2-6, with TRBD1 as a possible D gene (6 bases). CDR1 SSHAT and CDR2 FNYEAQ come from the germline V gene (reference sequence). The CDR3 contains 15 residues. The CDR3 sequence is CASSLQGSGANVLPF. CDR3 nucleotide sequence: TGTGCTAGCAGCTTACAGGGTAGTGGGGCCAACGTCCTGCCTTTC.

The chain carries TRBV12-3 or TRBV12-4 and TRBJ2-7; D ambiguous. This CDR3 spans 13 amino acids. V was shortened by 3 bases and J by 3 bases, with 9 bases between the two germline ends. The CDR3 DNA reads TGTGCCAGCAGTTTCGCGGTTAGCTACGAGCAGTACTTC. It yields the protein CASSFAVSYEQYF.

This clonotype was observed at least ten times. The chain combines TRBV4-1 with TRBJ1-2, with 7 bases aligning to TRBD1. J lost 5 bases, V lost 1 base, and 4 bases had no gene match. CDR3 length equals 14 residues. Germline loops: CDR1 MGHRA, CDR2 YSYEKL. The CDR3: CASSQVSGGYGYTF. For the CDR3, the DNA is TGCGCCAGCAGCCAAGTCTCAGGGGGATATGGCTACACCTTC.

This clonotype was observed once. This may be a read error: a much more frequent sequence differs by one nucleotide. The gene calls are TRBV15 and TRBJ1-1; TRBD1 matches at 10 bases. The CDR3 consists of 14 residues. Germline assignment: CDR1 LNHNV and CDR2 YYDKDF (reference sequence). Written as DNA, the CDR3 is TGTACCACCAGCAGACAGGGGGCGAGCACTGAAGCTTTCTTT. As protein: CTTSRQGASTEAFF. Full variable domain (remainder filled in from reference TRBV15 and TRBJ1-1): DAMVIQNPRYQVTQFGKPVTLSCSQTLNHNVMYWYQQKSSQAPKLLFHYYDKDFNNEADTPDNFQSRRPNTSFCFLDIRSPGLGDTAMYLCTTSRQGASTEAFFGQGTRLTVV.

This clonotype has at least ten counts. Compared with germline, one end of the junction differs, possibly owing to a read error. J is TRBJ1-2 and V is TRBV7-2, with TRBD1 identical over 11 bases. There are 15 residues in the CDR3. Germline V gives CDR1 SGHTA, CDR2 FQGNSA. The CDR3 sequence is CASSLTGTGGLGYPF. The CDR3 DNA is TGTGCCAGCAGCTTAACCGGGACAGGGGGTCTTGGCTACCCCTTC.

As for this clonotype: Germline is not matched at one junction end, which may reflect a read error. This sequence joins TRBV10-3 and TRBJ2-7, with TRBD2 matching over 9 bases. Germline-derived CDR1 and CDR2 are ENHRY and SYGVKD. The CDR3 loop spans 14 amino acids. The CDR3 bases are TGTGCCGTCAGATCCGGGACTAGCAACTACGAGCAGTACTTC. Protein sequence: CAVRSGTSNYEQYF.

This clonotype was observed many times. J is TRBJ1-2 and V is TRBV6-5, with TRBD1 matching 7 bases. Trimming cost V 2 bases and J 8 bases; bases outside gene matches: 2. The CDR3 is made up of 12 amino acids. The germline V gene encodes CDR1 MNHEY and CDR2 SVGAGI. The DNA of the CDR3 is TGTGCCAGCAGTTACACAGGGGTCGGCTACACCTTC. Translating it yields CASSYTGVGYTF.

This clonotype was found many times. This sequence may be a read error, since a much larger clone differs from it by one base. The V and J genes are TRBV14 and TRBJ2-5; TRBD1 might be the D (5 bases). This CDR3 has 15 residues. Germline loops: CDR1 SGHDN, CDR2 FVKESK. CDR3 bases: TGTGCCAGCAGCCAAGAAACAAGGACACAAGAGACCCCGTACTTC. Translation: CASSQETRTQETPYF.

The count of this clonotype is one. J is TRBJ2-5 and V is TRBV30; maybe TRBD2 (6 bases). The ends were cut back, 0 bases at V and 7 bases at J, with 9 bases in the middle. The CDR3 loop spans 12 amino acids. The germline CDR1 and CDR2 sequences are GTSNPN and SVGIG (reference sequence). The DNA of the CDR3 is TGTGCCTGGAGTGTGGAGGGAGGGACCCAGTACTTC. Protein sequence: CAWSVEGGTQYF.